This T cell receptor beta chain emerged from a study of T cell repertoires in cytomegalovirus infection. Background on the study: In public TCR beta signatures, there were indications of both CMV infection and matching HLA type.

The CDR3 sequence is 13 residues long. Trimming left V 5 bases short and J 5 bases short, with 12 bases between. Germline V gene data show CDR1 as SGHAT and CDR2 as FQNNGV. TCRdb re-called the reads with MiXCR, one entry per CDR3 protein. In the table there are 250,000 to 300,000 distinct CDR3 sequences, around 20% of which are singletons. This clonotype was recorded at least ten times. Its antigen is currently unknown. This specimen consisted of cultured PBMCs, obtained from culture after CMV antigen stimulation. This sequence originates from a human donor in good health (CMV status not recorded). Some clones in this sample may be carry-over from other donors' samples. This chain links TRBV11-2 with TRBJ2-5; D not certain. The CDR3 DNA is TGTGCCAGCAGCCCCAACTTCGGGGAGACCCAGTACTTC. Translated: CASSPNFGETQYF.